A selection of T cell receptor beta chains follows, all from one sample in a study of regulatory T cells in long-lasting Graves disease. In TCRdb, the multiplex PCR reads were re-called with MiXCR into one record per CDR3 protein. The repertoire holds about 540,000 distinct CDR3 sequences, about 14% seen once, with 8% to 10% in the top ten. The same data also contributed to another study, on T cells in Graves' hyperthyroidism and ophthalmopathy.

The sample consisted of peripheral blood mononuclear cells (PBMCs), taken at new diagnosis, from a patient treated with antithyroid drugs. These receptors were collected from a man under 40 with Graves disease. The CDR3 runs from the conserved cysteine through the conserved F or W. A D gene is named only where the DNA matches it firmly. A row's size may be missing; if present it is once, few, many or a size class.

v_gene	abundance	d_gene	j_gene	CDR3nt	CDR3aa
TRBV20-1	-	-	TRBJ1-6	TGCAGTGCTAGAGATGGGGGCTCGGATTCACCCCTCCACTTT	CSARDGGSDSPLHF
TRBV3-1	many	-	TRBJ2-1	TGTGCCAGCAGCCAAGAAAGCCTACGGGGGAGCTCCTACAATGAGCAGTTCTTC	CASSQESLRGSSYNEQFF
TRBV5-1	many	TRBD1	TRBJ1-5	TGTGCCAGCAGTCTACAGGGGATTCAGCCCCAGCATTTT	CASSLQGIQPQHF
TRBV20-1	many	TRBD1	TRBJ1-1	TGCAGTGCGAGGACAGGGGCGTACACTGAAGCTTTCTTT	CSARTGAYTEAFF
TRBV29-1	many	TRBD1	TRBJ2-5	TGCAGCGTTGAGAGGGGGCGCGGGGAGACCCAGTACTTC	CSVERGRGETQYF
TRBV29-1	-	-	TRBJ2-7	TGCAGCGTTGAAAGCCCCGGGAAGGGTAACGAGCAGTACTTC	CSVESPGKGNEQYF
TRBV29-1	-	-	TRBJ1-4	TGCAGCGTTGTGGGGGGGAATGAAAAACTGTTTTTT	CSVVGGNEKLFF
TRBV27	many	-	TRBJ1-5	TGTGCCAGCAGTTTCTCTCCTCCTCGGGACTTTCATCAGCCCCAGCATTTT	CASSFSPPRDFHQPQHF
TRBV20-1	few	-	TRBJ1-5	TGCAGTGCTAGGAGCGCCGGGACCTTCGGGGGGCCCCAGCATTTT	CSARSAGTFGGPQHF
TRBV24-1	many	-	TRBJ2-3	TGTGCCACCAGTGATTCCAGGGCCCGGCAACTAGATACGCAGTATTTT	CATSDSRARQLDTQYF
TRBV7-8	many	-	TRBJ2-5	TGTGCCAGCAGCCCAGGCTGGGGTGGGGAGACCCAGTACTTC	CASSPGWGGETQYF
TRBV27	many	TRBD2	TRBJ2-7	TGTGCCAGCAGTTTCGCGGCTAGCGGGAGCCACGAGCAGTACTTC	CASSFAASGSHEQYF
TRBV28	many	-	TRBJ1-5	TGTGCCAGCAGTTTTGATCTGAGTAATCAGCCCCAGCATTTT	CASSFDLSNQPQHF
TRBV20-1	many	TRBD2	TRBJ2-4	TGCAGTGCTAGAGGGAGGGGACTAGAAAACATTCAGTACTTC	CSARGRGLENIQYF
TRBV24-1	many	TRBD1	TRBJ1-4	TGTGCCACCAGTGATACGGACAGGCCTGAAAAACTGTTTTTT	CATSDTDRPEKLFF
TRBV9	-	TRBD2	TRBJ2-2	TGTGCCAGCAGCGTATACCCTAGCGGGACCGGGGAGCTGTTTTTT	CASSVYPSGTGELFF
TRBV20-1	few	TRBD1	TRBJ2-2	TGCAGTGCCCCCGGACAGGCCGGGGAGCTGTTTTTT	CSAPGQAGELFF
TRBV6-1	many	TRBD2	TRBJ2-5	TGTGCCAGCGGAACGACACGGGGGGCCCAGTACTTC	CASGTTRGAQYF
TRBV18	few	TRBD1	TRBJ2-7	TGTGCCAGCTCACCACTGGCGGACAGGGGAAATCTGGGGCAGTACTTC	CASSPLADRGNLGQYF